This paragraph reports one T cell receptor (beta chain). These data are taken from a study of blood T cell repertoires in COVID-19. Turning to the study itself: The origin of the acute and convalescent COVID-19 samples was the United States, Italy and Spain. PBMCs, B-cell-depleted T cells, or T cells were the source of the cDNA or gDNA that made up the material.

TCRdb keeps only in-frame clones here, not all; method: immunoSEQ multiplex PCR. Of fewer than 200,000 clones in the sample, about four fifths are singletons; the top ten hold 8.1%. Germline loops: CDR1 SGDLS, CDR2 YYNGEE. CDR3 length equals 13 residues. Trimming at V came to 3 bases and at J to 7 bases, leaving 4 bases not matched to a gene. This receptor was identified in a woman aged 55-70 years with COVID-19, enrolled during active disease. This sequence joins TRBV9 and TRBJ1-2; 9 nucleotides line up with TRBD1. Sequencing was done on a sample of peripheral blood. CDR3 sequence reads: CASSATGGSGYTF. The CDR3 DNA follows: TGTGCCAGCAGCGCGACAGGGGGAAGTGGCTACACCTTC.